These 3 T cell receptor beta chains were all obtained from the same sample, sequenced in a study of blood T cell repertoires in COVID-19. The protocol was immunoSEQ multiplex PCR, while the TCRdb copy is restricted to in-frame clones and leaves out a portion. The sample carries 360,000 or so clones, roughly 87% recorded once. The sequenced sample was peripheral blood. These receptors came from a woman between 55 and 75 years old with COVID-19, enrolled during active disease.

The CDR3 DNA reads as TGTGCCAGCCCACCCTCCGGGACAGGGGCCAGGAACACTGAAGCTTTCTTT. Its translation: CASPPSGTGARNTEAFF. The chain recombines TRBV19 with TRBJ1-1, with 10 bases lining up with TRBD1. CDR1 and CDR2 (germline): LNHDA, SQIVND (reference sequence). J gave up 1 base and V 9 bases, and 14 bases lay outside the gene matches. The CDR3 extends over 17 amino acids.

The rearrangement joins TRBV2 to TRBJ2-3; tentatively, D is TRBD1 (6 bases). Germline V gene data show CDR1 as SNHLY and CDR2 as FYNNEI. V lost 4 bases to trimming and J lost 8 bases, with 16 bases between them. The CDR3 contains 14 residues. As DNA, the CDR3 is TGTGCCAGCAGTGTAGATAGGGGACAAGGTACGCAGTATTTT. Translated, it gives CASSVDRGQGTQYF.

The gene calls are TRBV27 and TRBJ1-6; D uncertain. The CDR3 extends over 15 amino acids. Trimming pared 8 bases from V and 3 bases from J, leaving 14 bases between. Germline V gene sequence: CDR1 MNHEY, CDR2 SMNVEV (reference sequence). Here the CDR3 DNA reads TGTGCCAGCCGTCCGTGGCAGAACTATAATTCACCCCTCCACTTT. It translates to CASRPWQNYNSPLHF.